Following are 29 T cell receptor beta chains from one sample sequenced in a study of T cells in Graves' hyperthyroidism and ophthalmopathy. The CDR3 regions of TCR beta were amplified from RNA transcripts. The study used the HTBI primer set for a first-round RT-PCR of the TCR CDR3. A single record per CDR3 protein comes from TCRdb applying MiXCR to the multiplex PCR reads. The sample includes hundreds of thousands of distinct CDR3 sequences, roughly 46% seen only once; the top ten take less than 8.5%. The sequencing sample was made of peripheral blood or thyroid tissue (not recorded which). The receptors derive from an adult man with Graves' disease, either hyperthyroidism or ophthalmopathy (not recorded which).

This clonotype has ten or more counts. The V and J genes are TRBV2 and TRBJ1-4; unclear D gene. The CDR3 consists of 12 residues. Trimming pared 6 bases from V and 11 bases from J, leaving 13 bases between. CDR1 is SNHLY, CDR2 FYNNEI, per germline. CDR3 sequence reads: CASRARLGKLFF. CDR3 in DNA: TGTGCCAGCAGGGCAAGGCTTGGGAAACTGTTTTTT.

Ten or more counts support this clonotype. J is TRBJ1-1 and V is TRBV7-9; D may be TRBD1 (6 bases). Trimming took off 5 bases at V and 5 bases at J, with 12 bases between the two ends. The germline gives CDR1 SEHNR, CDR2 FQNEAQ (reference sequence). This CDR3 contains 13 residues. CDR3 region: CASSLQGSTEAFF. The CDR3 region has the DNA TGTGCCAGCAGCCTACAGGGTAGTACTGAAGCTTTCTTT.

Concerning this clonotype: This clone may be a read error of a much larger clone one base away. The rearrangement joins TRBV10-3 to TRBJ1-2; D ambiguous. The CDR3 contains 14 residues. V lost 10 bases and J lost 4, with 19 bases in between. The germline V gene encodes CDR1 ENHRY and CDR2 SYGVKD. CDR3 nucleotides: TGTGCCAGCACCCAAACAGAGGGCGGCTATGGCTACACCTTC. Protein: CASTQTEGGYGYTF.

This clonotype was seen only a few times. The chain joins TRBV5-8 to TRBJ1-2; 9 bases fit TRBD1. The CDR3 runs to 14 residues. J gave up 4 bases and V 6 bases, and 7 bases lay outside the gene matches. Germline lookup yields CDR1 SGHTS and CDR2 YDEGEE. CDR3: CASITEGQGYGYTF. As DNA, the CDR3 is TGTGCCAGCATTACCGAGGGACAGGGCTATGGCTACACCTTC.

The CDR3 nucleotides are TGTGCCAGCAGCCAACATCGGGCGGGCAGCTATGGCTACACCTTC. This codes for CASSQHRAGSYGYTF. The gene calls are TRBV4-2 and TRBJ1-2; D is unresolved. This CDR3 region has 15 residues. The V gene's germline CDR1 is LGHNA and CDR2 YNFKEQ. The V end was cut by 2 bases, the J end by 4 bases, with 14 bases between.

CDR3 loop: CASSGGGSDYGYTF. CDR3 DNA: TGTGCCAGCAGCGGCGGAGGATCGGATTATGGCTACACCTTC. This rearrangement joins TRBV7-3 to TRBJ1-2, with D hard to call. Trimming cost V 5 bases and J 5 bases, with 15 bases left between them. There are 14 residues in the CDR3. Germline V gene lookup returns CDR1 SGHTA and CDR2 FQGTGA.

This clonotype has only a few counts. This sequence joins TRBV9 and TRBJ2-7, with 7 nucleotides matching TRBD1. The junction had 11 bases not matched to a gene; V was cut back by 0 bases and J by 5 bases. Germline V gene lookup returns CDR1 SGDLS and CDR2 YYNGEE. This CDR3 has 16 amino acids. CDR3 DNA: TGTGCCAGCAGCGTAGGAGTTGACAGGGTGACCCACGAGCAGTACTTC. Protein product: CASSVGVDRVTHEQYF.

The gene calls are TRBV7-2 and TRBJ1-6; TRBD1 matches 8 bases. CDR3 length: 13 residues. V shed 4 bases, J shed 11 bases, and the junction held 4 bases outside the gene matches. Per germline, CDR1 SGHTA and CDR2 FQGNSA. DNA of the CDR3: TGTGCCAGCAGCTCGACACAGGGGGCACCCCTCCACTTT. Translation: CASSSTQGAPLHF.

The chain recombines TRBV29-1 with TRBJ2-6, with 10 bases lining up with TRBD1. The ends lost 3 bases at V and 4 bases at J; junction bases unmatched: 3. This CDR3 contains 15 residues. Germline V CDR1 and CDR2: SQVTM, ANQGSEA. CDR3 amino acids: CSVDRQGAGANVLTF. In nucleotides, the CDR3 is TGCAGCGTTGATCGACAGGGGGCCGGGGCCAACGTCCTGACTTTC.

This chain links TRBV6-6 with TRBJ1-2; a weak D match, TRBD1 (5 bases). The CDR3 loop spans 15 amino acids. The V end lost 0 bases, the J end lost 4 bases, and 12 bases lay between the germline ends. The germline V gene encodes CDR1 MNHNY and CDR2 SVGAGI (reference sequence). DNA for the CDR3: TGTGCCAGCAGTTACTCAGGGGTCTCCTTCTATGGCTACACCTTC. Translated: CASSYSGVSFYGYTF.

The chain recombines TRBV12-3 or TRBV12-4 with TRBJ2-7; D possibly corresponds to TRBD1 (5 bases). V gave up 5 bases and J gave up 3 bases, with 11 bases separating them. This CDR3 contains 13 residues. CDR3 amino acids: CASSQTVLYEQYF. CDR3 bases: TGTGCCAGCAGTCAGACAGTTCTCTACGAGCAGTACTTC.

The chain couples TRBV15 to TRBJ2-5; D is perhaps TRBD2 (5 bases). The CDR3 is 13 amino acids. Germline V CDR1 and CDR2: LNHNV, YYDKDF (reference sequence). V lost 2 bases and J 5 bases, leaving 9 bases between the germline ends. In DNA form, the CDR3 reads TGTGCCACCAGCAGATCGTCGGGGGAGACCCAGTACTTC. Its translation: CATSRSSGETQYF.

The chain couples TRBV3-1 to TRBJ2-7; TRBD2 is a possible D gene (6 bases). Trimming pared 3 bases from V and 3 bases from J, leaving 18 bases between. Germline V gene data show CDR1 as LGHDT and CDR2 as YNNKEL (reference sequence). This CDR3 region has 16 residues. CDR3 in amino acids: CASSHHPGLARYEQYF. The CDR3 nucleotides are TGTGCCAGCAGCCATCACCCGGGACTTGCACGCTACGAGCAGTACTTC.

The V gene is TRBV7-2, the J gene TRBJ2-3; TRBD1 aligns across 7 bases. Germline V lookup: CDR1 SGHTA, CDR2 FQGNSA. V lost 6 bases, J lost 0 bases, and 3 bases stayed unmatched. The length of the CDR3 is 14 residues. Written as DNA, the CDR3 is TGTGCCAGCAGGTCGACAGGGAGCACAGATACGCAGTATTTT. Protein sequence: CASRSTGSTDTQYF.

In its sample, this clonotype was seen a few times. The junction does not match germline at one end; this may be a read error. The rearrangement joins TRBV5-1 to TRBJ1-1; TRBD1 might be the D (5 bases). This CDR3 is 15 amino acids long. Germline-derived CDR1 and CDR2 are SGHRS and YFSETQ. CDR3 sequence: CASSLGLPPNTEAFF. CDR3 in DNA: TGTGCCAGCAGCTTGGGGCTGCCGCCGAACACTGAAGCTTTCTTT.

This clonotype was observed at least ten times. The gene calls are TRBV7-6 and TRBJ1-6, with 8 bases identical to TRBD1. Losses at the gene ends were 5 bases for V and 8 bases for J; bases not matched to a gene: 5. The germline gives CDR1 SGHVS, CDR2 FNYEAQ. CDR3 length: 14 residues. The CDR3 DNA follows: TGTGCCAGCAGCCTACAGGGGGGCGATTCACCCCTCCACTTT. Translating gives CASSLQGGDSPLHF.

In the case of this clonotype: Since a much larger clone is just one base distant, this may be a read error. The rearrangement uses TRBV7-2 and TRBJ1-1, with 8 bases that match TRBD1. The V segment lost 5 bases and the J segment 7 bases; nucleotides outside the gene matches: 9. The CDR3 loop spans 14 amino acids. CDR1 and CDR2 (germline): SGHTA, FQGNSA. The CDR3 reads CTSSRRGQDYEAFF. CDR3 nucleotides: TGTACCAGCAGCAGAAGGGGACAGGACTATGAAGCTTTCTTT.

This clonotype showed up many times. This chain joins TRBV6-5 and TRBJ1-6, with 7 bases aligning to TRBD1. CDR1 and CDR2 (germline): MNHEY, SVGAGI. V lost 2 bases to trimming and J lost 5 bases; unmatched junction nucleotides: 0. CDR3 length equals 14 residues. CDR3 residues: CASSYGTDNSPLHF. CDR3 nucleotide sequence: TGTGCCAGCAGTTACGGGACAGATAATTCACCCCTCCACTTT.

This rearrangement joins TRBV24-1 to TRBJ2-2, with 7 bases lining up with TRBD2. CDR3 size: 15 residues. Per germline, CDR1 KGHDR and CDR2 SFDVKD. V dropped 3 bases and J dropped 0; count of bases not matched to a gene: 0. The CDR3 here is CATSDGLANTGELFF. The DNA for the CDR3 is TGTGCCACCAGTGATGGACTAGCGAACACCGGGGAGCTGTTTTTT.

This clonotype was seen a few times. This chain joins TRBV29-1 and TRBJ1-2; tentative D call: TRBD1 (6 bases). Germline V lookup: CDR1 SQVTM, CDR2 ANQGSEA. This CDR3 has 16 residues. Between the trimmed V and J ends, which lost 3 bases and 7 bases, there was a span of 24 bases. The CDR3 bases are TGCAGCGTTGAGGCAGGGGCAGACTCTCTATCCAGTGGCTACACCTTC. Translation: CSVEAGADSLSSGYTF. Drawing the rest from reference TRBV29-1 and TRBJ1-2, the complete variable domain is SAVISQKPSRDICQRGTSLTIQCQVDSQVTMMFWYRQQPGQSLTLIATANQGSEATYESGFVIDKFPISRPNLTFSTLTVSNMSPEDSSIYLCSVEAGADSLSSGYTFGSGTRLTVV.

This clonotype came up a few times. The chain has TRBV10-3 and TRBJ2-7, with D possibly being TRBD1 (6 bases). From germline, CDR1 is ENHRY and CDR2 SYGVKD. Between the trimmed V and J ends, which lost 10 bases and 1 base, there was a span of 20 bases. This CDR3 region has 15 residues. Here the CDR3 reads CASRTMTGRSYEQYF. CDR3 sequence (DNA): TGTGCCAGCAGGACCATGACAGGTCGTTCCTACGAGCAGTACTTC.

The V and J genes are TRBV19 and TRBJ2-7, with a tentative D call TRBD1 (7 bases). Germline CDR1 reads LNHDA; CDR2 reads SQIVND (reference sequence). The CDR3 length is 16 residues. V was shortened by 5 bases and J by 5 bases, with 22 bases between the two germline ends. CDR3 nucleotide sequence: TGTGCCAGTAGTCACCGCGCGAGGGGCAGGGGGGACGAGCAGTACTTC. This translates into CASSHRARGRGDEQYF.

The V gene is TRBV7-3, the J gene TRBJ1-1; 12 nucleotides align to TRBD1. CDR1 and CDR2 from the germline V gene are SGHTA and FQGTGA. This CDR3 spans 17 amino acids. V shed 9 bases, J shed 4 bases, and the junction held 15 bases outside the gene matches. CDR3 bases: TGTGCCAGTAGTATCGCATGGGACAGGGGGCTGGGCACTGAAGCTTTCTTT. Its protein product is CASSIAWDRGLGTEAFF.

This clonotype was seen more than once but under ten times. This chain joins TRBV11-2 and TRBJ1-5; 9 bases are shared with TRBD1. Germline-derived CDR1 and CDR2 are SGHAT and FQNNGV. Germline trimming cut 4 bases from V and 7 bases from J; bases unmatched to any gene: 5. The CDR3 sequence is 14 residues long. CDR3 loop: CASSYGQGRQPQHF. As DNA, the CDR3 is TGTGCCAGCAGCTACGGACAGGGGAGGCAGCCCCAGCATTTT.

This clonotype was counted between two and nine times. The chain recombines TRBV7-9 with TRBJ1-1; weak D call: TRBD1 (5 bases). Germline V gives CDR1 SEHNR, CDR2 FQNEAQ (reference sequence). This CDR3 is 14 amino acids long. Trimming took off 7 bases at V and 1 base at J, with 13 bases between the two ends. The CDR3 loop reads CASNGARPNTEAFF. In DNA, the CDR3 is TGTGCCAGCAACGGGGCCAGGCCGAACACTGAAGCTTTCTTT.

The rearrangement joins TRBV15 to TRBJ1-1, with 7 bases fitting TRBD1. From germline, CDR1 is LNHNV and CDR2 YYDKDF (reference sequence). The CDR3 has 13 residues. J lost 4 bases, V lost 6 bases, and 5 bases had no gene match. The CDR3 DNA is TGTGCCACCAGGCCCGACAGGGTCACTGAAGCTTTCTTT. Translation: CATRPDRVTEAFF.

This clonotype has a single count. The chain is built from TRBV6-5 and TRBJ2-7; 11 bases align to TRBD1. Looked up from germline, CDR1 is MNHEY and CDR2 is SVGAGI. J lost 4 bases, V lost 0 bases, and 11 bases had no gene match. The CDR3 spans 18 residues. The CDR3 DNA is TGTGCCAGCAGTTACTCTCAGCCTCCGGGACAGGGGGTGTACGAGCAGTACTTC. This gives the protein CASSYSQPPGQGVYEQYF.

With regard to this clonotype: A read error is likely, as this CDR3 ends without the conserved phenylalanine or tryptophan. No DNA is shown, since the ends of the CDR3 on it are uncertain; the CDR3 is the one TCRdb lists. The chain recombines TRBV15 with TRBJ1-4. The CDR3 is 8 amino acids in total, end residues counted. Germline CDR1 and CDR2: LNHNV and YYDKDF (reference sequence). CDR3 sequence reads: CATSRDGS.

This clonotype has a handful of counts. The CDR3 here is CASSLIWGDEKLFF. The CDR3 bases are TGTGCCAGCAGCCTCATTTGGGGGGACGAAAAACTGTTTTTT. J is TRBJ1-4 and V is TRBV7-6; perhaps TRBD1 as D (5 bases). V was shortened by 5 bases and J by 8 bases, with 15 bases between the two germline ends. The CDR3 runs to 14 residues. CDR1 and CDR2 (germline): SGHVS, FNYEAQ. Together with reference TRBV7-6 and TRBJ1-4, the CDR3 gives the full variable domain: GAGVSQSPRYKVTKRGQDVALRCDPISGHVSLYWYRQALGQGPEFLTYFNYEAQQDKSGLPNDRFSAERPEGSISTLTIQRTEQRDSAMYRCASSLIWGDEKLFFGSGTQLSVL.